Presented here are 22 T cell receptor beta chains from one specimen sequenced in a study of cytomegalovirus exposure and HLA in healthy donors. Vbeta (60) and Jbeta (13) primers were used in the PCR. Profiling relied on immunoSEQ multiplex PCR, and the TCRdb table lists in-frame clones only, not all of them. Seen here are 55,000 to 65,000 clones, about 80% observed once, and the top ten hold 3% to 4.5%. Source material: PBMCs. Receptors originate from a woman in her thirties or forties in good health and CMV-seronegative.

The genes are TRBV5-4 and TRBJ2-1; D unresolved. Between the trimmed V and J ends, which lost 0 bases and 10 bases, there was a span of 11 bases. Germline CDR1 and CDR2: SGHNT and YYREEE (reference sequence). CDR3 length: 13 residues. This CDR3 reads CASSLALTPEQFF. The CDR3 nucleotides are TGTGCCAGCAGCTTGGCCTTAACTCCCGAGCAGTTCTTC.

The rearrangement uses TRBV2 and TRBJ2-1; 7 bases are a match to TRBD1. This CDR3 spans 16 amino acids. V was pared by 6 bases and J by 2 bases, with 10 bases of the junction left unmatched. Germline lookup yields CDR1 SNHLY and CDR2 FYNNEI. CDR3 region: CASRDPGGMAYNEQFF. CDR3 bases: TGTGCCAGCAGAGATCCAGGGGGTATGGCCTACAATGAGCAGTTCTTC.

This clone was picked up one time. The V gene is TRBV6-7, the J gene TRBJ2-2; 14 nucleotides agree with TRBD2. TRBV6-7 is an ORF; its function is uncertain. This CDR3 has 18 amino acids. V was pared by 6 bases and J by 4 bases, with 10 bases of the junction left unmatched. CDR3 amino acids: CASRNLGLAGDGTGELFF. CDR3 DNA sequence: TGTGCCAGCAGGAACCTGGGACTAGCGGGAGATGGCACCGGGGAGCTGTTTTTT.

A word on this clone: Different DNA sequences within this sample yield the same CDR3. The gene calls are TRBV4-2 and TRBJ2-6, with a weak D call TRBD1 (5 bases). V was cut by 4 bases and J by 0 bases, with 10 bases left in between. Germline values: CDR1 LGHNA, CDR2 YNFKEQ. The CDR3 consists of 16 residues. The DNA for the CDR3 is TGTGCCAGCAGCCTACGACAGAGCTCTGGGGCCAACGTCCTGACTTTC. Encoded protein: CASSLRQSSGANVLTF.

The V gene is TRBV5-1, the J gene TRBJ1-1, with unresolved D. This CDR3 has 14 residues. Per germline, CDR1 SGHRS and CDR2 YFSETQ. The V end was cut by 0 bases, the J end by 0 bases, with 6 bases between. The CDR3 bases are TGCGCCAGCAGCTTGGGCGCCGTGAACACTGAAGCTTTCTTT. It translates to CASSLGAVNTEAFF.

The gene calls are TRBV29-1 and TRBJ2-1; D is perhaps TRBD1 (5 bases). The CDR3 totals 13 residues. V was shortened by 5 bases and J by 6 bases, with 14 bases between the two germline ends. Germline assignment: CDR1 SQVTM and CDR2 ANQGSEA. The CDR3 loop reads CSVWQGRSNEQFF. CDR3 DNA: TGCAGCGTTTGGCAGGGTCGGAGCAATGAGCAGTTCTTC.

V gene TRBV9 combines with J gene TRBJ1-4, with D unresolved. In germline, CDR1 is SGDLS, CDR2 YYNGEE. Trimming took 3 bases from V and 4 from J, leaving 4 bases between them. CDR3 length: 12 amino acids. CDR3 in DNA: TGTGCCAGCAGCGATCGTAATGAAAAACTGTTTTTT. This encodes CASSDRNEKLFF.

The chain uses TRBV29-1 and TRBJ2-4; 10 bases are a match to TRBD2. CDR3 length equals 16 residues. Germline-derived CDR1 and CDR2 are SQVTM and ANQGSEA. The V gene end was trimmed by 4 bases and the J gene end by 5 bases; junction bases not matched to a gene: 11. The CDR3: CSVGGTSVSGENIQYF. CDR3 DNA: TGCAGCGTTGGAGGGACTAGCGTTTCTGGGGAAAACATTCAGTACTTC.

The chain employs TRBV2 and TRBJ1-4; D remains ambiguous. This CDR3 has 14 amino acids. The V gene's germline CDR1 is SNHLY and CDR2 FYNNEI. Trimming shortened V by 7 bases and J by 3 bases, and 12 bases separated the two germline ends. The CDR3 here is CASKGGQSNEKLFF. The CDR3 DNA is TGTGCCAGCAAGGGAGGGCAGTCTAATGAAAAACTGTTTTTT.

The genes are TRBV9 and TRBJ2-1, with D unresolved. V shed 6 bases and J shed 6 bases, with 10 bases lying between them. CDR1 is SGDLS, CDR2 YYNGEE, per germline. CDR3 length: 12 amino acids. The CDR3 sequence is CASNEVSNEQFF. CDR3 DNA sequence: TGTGCCAGCAACGAGGTCTCCAATGAGCAGTTCTTC.

The rearrangement uses TRBV4-1 and TRBJ2-5; 8 bases are shared with TRBD2. Per germline, CDR1 MGHRA and CDR2 YSYEKL. Unmatched junction bases numbered 12, after V lost 0 bases and J lost 9 bases. The CDR3 has 16 residues. The CDR3 protein is CASSQEAASGSSAQYF. The CDR3, as DNA: TGCGCCAGCAGCCAAGAGGCGGCTAGCGGGTCTTCGGCCCAGTACTTC.

This rearrangement joins TRBV19 to TRBJ2-1; 8 nucleotides line up with TRBD2. This CDR3 has 15 residues. V lost 6 bases to trimming and J lost 2 bases; unmatched junction nucleotides: 6. Germline V CDR1 and CDR2: LNHDA, SQIVND (reference sequence). The CDR3 protein is CASSPGLAPYNEQFF. The CDR3, as DNA: TGTGCCAGTAGCCCTGGACTAGCCCCCTACAATGAGCAGTTCTTC.

The gene calls are TRBV7-6 and TRBJ2-2; 8 bases align to TRBD2. Germline CDR1 and CDR2: SGHVS and FNYEAQ. V shed 5 bases, J shed 6 bases, and the junction held 8 bases outside the gene matches. There are 15 residues in the CDR3. CDR3 bases: TGTGCCAGCAGCCCGGGACTAGTGAGGCCCGGGGAGCTGTTTTTT. Its translation is CASSPGLVRPGELFF.

This sequence joins TRBV29-1 and TRBJ2-3; the D gene is possibly TRBD1 (6 bases). The CDR3 sequence is 13 residues long. V was cut by 7 bases and J by 1 base, with 12 bases left in between. Germline V CDR1 and CDR2: SQVTM, ANQGSEA. CDR3: CSDNRAGTDTQYF. CDR3 nucleotide sequence: TGCAGCGACAACAGGGCCGGCACAGATACGCAGTATTTT.

The rearrangement uses TRBV5-1 and TRBJ1-1; no firm D call. Germline CDR1 is SGHRS and CDR2 is YFSETQ. This CDR3 region has 15 residues. Trimming took 4 bases from V and 4 from J, leaving 17 bases between them. In DNA form, the CDR3 reads TGCGCCAGCAGCGACCGAGTTAGGCGGGGCACTGAAGCTTTCTTT. Amino acid sequence: CASSDRVRRGTEAFF.

The genes are TRBV5-1 and TRBJ2-3; no clear D gene. The CDR3 contains 13 residues. Germline CDR1 reads SGHRS; CDR2 reads YFSETQ. V lost 0 bases to trimming and J lost 5 bases, with 7 bases between them. CDR3: CASSLDRVDTQYF. The CDR3 DNA reads as TGCGCCAGCAGCTTGGATCGGGTAGATACGCAGTATTTT.

This chain uses TRBV25-1 with TRBJ2-1; D uncertain. This CDR3 spans 11 amino acids. Germline CDR1 MGHDK, CDR2 SYGVNS. V lost 2 bases and J lost 15, with 11 bases in between. In DNA, the CDR3 is TGTGCCAGCAGTGAAAGGCTAGATGTGTTCTTC. Protein product: CASSERLDVFF.

The chain joins TRBV7-2 to TRBJ1-2; no definite D call. Germline values: CDR1 SGHTA, CDR2 FQGNSA. The V and J ends lost 4 bases and 3 bases respectively, with 12 bases between them. CDR3 length equals 14 residues. CDR3 bases: TGTGCCAGCAGCTCCTACCTTGCTTACTATGGCTACACCTTC. Translated: CASSSYLAYYGYTF.

V gene TRBV19 combines with J gene TRBJ2-2; 11 bases line up with TRBD1. The J segment lost 6 bases and the V segment lost 8 bases, leaving 8 bases of the junction unmatched. Germline V CDR1 and CDR2: LNHDA, SQIVND (reference sequence). CDR3 length: 15 residues. CDR3 region: CASRSGGQGAGELFF. The CDR3 coding sequence is TGTGCCAGTCGTTCCGGGGGACAGGGGGCCGGGGAGCTGTTTTTT.

This chain connects TRBV10-3 to TRBJ1-2; possibly TRBD1 for D (5 bases). Germline V gene sequence: CDR1 ENHRY, CDR2 SYGVKD. This CDR3 spans 14 amino acids. Trimming cost V 6 bases and J 7 bases, with 18 bases left between them. CDR3 in amino acids: CAIRGGTATGGYTF. In DNA form, the CDR3 reads TGTGCCATCAGGGGGGGGACGGCAACCGGTGGCTACACCTTC.

The V call is TRBV6-1, the J call TRBJ1-2; tentative D call: TRBD1 (6 bases). The CDR3 sequence is 17 residues long. The germline gives CDR1 MNHNS, CDR2 SASEGT. V lost 1 base to trimming and J lost 4 bases, with 19 bases between them. CDR3 protein: CASSEDAGARIVYGYTF. CDR3 sequence (DNA): TGTGCCAGCAGTGAAGATGCAGGGGCGCGGATAGTCTATGGCTACACCTTC.

The V call is TRBV7-9, the J call TRBJ1-1, with 7 bases matching TRBD1. The CDR3 loop spans 19 amino acids. With V trimmed by 2 bases and J by 1 base, 16 bases remained unmatched. From germline, CDR1 is SEHNR and CDR2 FQNEAQ (reference sequence). CDR3 sequence reads: CASSLRGPGGPSGNTEAFF. The CDR3 DNA is TGTGCCAGCAGCTTAAGGGGGCCAGGGGGGCCTTCGGGGAACACTGAAGCTTTCTTT.